One and the same sample provided the 16 T cell receptor beta chains below, sequenced in a study of blood T cell repertoires in COVID-19. Clones were read by immunoSEQ multiplex PCR, and TCRdb kept only the in-frame ones, dropping some. The sample holds about 33,000 clones, just over 85% seen once. Sequencing used peripheral blood. The receptors come from a human donor in a cohort sampled during active COVID-19.

The chain joins TRBV21-1 to TRBJ2-1; the listed D gene, TRBD2, was not tested against the DNA. TRBV21-1 is given as a pseudogene. The CDR3 contains 15 residues. The CDR3 spells CASSKEGLAGREQFF. The CDR3 coding sequence is TGTGCCAGCAGCAAAGAGGGACTAGCGGGAAGAGAGCAGTTCTTC.

The genes are TRBV2 and TRBJ2-5; 8 bases match TRBD1. The CDR3 length is 15 residues. V was clipped by 5 bases and J by 2 bases; unmatched bases: 7. Germline values: CDR1 SNHLY, CDR2 FYNNEI. The CDR3 nucleotides are TGTGCCAGCAGTCCGGACAGGGTAGGGCAAGAGACCCAGTACTTC. Protein: CASSPDRVGQETQYF.

The genes are TRBV6-1 and TRBJ1-5; maybe TRBD1 (5 bases). V was shortened by 1 base and J by 6 bases, with 13 bases between the two germline ends. The CDR3 covers 15 residues. Germline V gives CDR1 MNHNS, CDR2 SASEGT. CDR3 sequence reads: CASSEGSRVVQPQHF. CDR3 DNA: TGTGCCAGCAGTGAAGGCTCCAGGGTGGTTCAGCCCCAGCATTTT.

The chain carries TRBV5-1 and TRBJ2-2, with D perhaps matching TRBD1 (8 bases). Per the germline V gene, CDR1 is SGHRS and CDR2 is YFSETQ. V dropped 4 bases and J dropped 2 bases, with 15 bases sitting between them. The CDR3 spans 16 residues. Here the CDR3 reads CASSPTGGGNTGELFF. The CDR3 region has the DNA TGCGCCAGCAGCCCAACAGGGGGGGGCAACACCGGGGAGCTGTTTTTT.

The rearrangement links TRBV5-6 to TRBJ2-1; TRBD2 is a possible D gene (5 bases). Trimming shortened V by 4 bases and J by 7 bases, and 12 bases separated the two germline ends. The germline V gene encodes CDR1 SGHDT and CDR2 YYEEEE. The CDR3 consists of 13 residues. The CDR3 sequence is CASSGLLENEQFF. In DNA, the CDR3 is TGTGCCAGCAGCGGTCTACTAGAGAATGAGCAGTTCTTC.

V usage is TRBV5-5 and J usage is TRBJ2-2; 11 nucleotides align to TRBD1. V was clipped by 5 bases and J by 5 bases; unmatched bases: 8. The CDR3 contains 16 residues. Per the germline V gene, CDR1 is SGHKS and CDR2 is YYEKEE (reference sequence). CDR3 loop: CASRPRDRGGTGELFF. The CDR3 nucleotides are TGTGCCAGCAGACCCCGGGACAGGGGGGGTACCGGGGAGCTGTTTTTT.

V is TRBV10-3 and J is TRBJ2-3, with D possibly being TRBD1 (5 bases). With 8 bases removed from V and 2 bases from J, the gap between germline ends came to 14 bases. This CDR3 has 14 residues. Germline CDR1 reads ENHRY; CDR2 reads SYGVKD. Here the CDR3 reads CAIGAAENTDTQYF. The CDR3 region has the DNA TGTGCCATCGGGGCGGCAGAAAACACAGATACGCAGTATTTT.

The V and J genes are TRBV6-5 and TRBJ1-1; weak D call: TRBD1 (6 bases). CDR1 and CDR2 from the germline V gene are MNHEY and SVGAGI. The CDR3 extends over 15 amino acids. Trimming took off 0 bases at V and 1 base at J, with 9 bases between the two ends. CDR3 protein: CASSYSGRGNTEAFF. CDR3 nucleotides: TGTGCCAGCAGTTACTCGGGCAGGGGGAACACTGAAGCTTTCTTT.

V is TRBV27 and J is TRBJ2-3, with 11 positions matching TRBD1. The germline CDR1 and CDR2 sequences are MNHEY and SMNVEV (reference sequence). J gave up 6 bases and V 2 bases, and 10 bases lay outside the gene matches. The CDR3 is 17 residues long. CDR3 sequence (DNA): TGTGCCAGCAGTTTAATGGGGACAGGGGGTAGGAGGGATACGCAGTATTTT. Its translation: CASSLMGTGGRRDTQYF.

V and J are TRBV10-2 and TRBJ1-2, with 10 bases lining up with TRBD1. This CDR3 is built from 13 residues. V dropped 6 bases and J dropped 3; count of bases not matched to a gene: 1. Germline assignment: CDR1 WSHSY and CDR2 SAAADI. The CDR3 coding sequence is TGCGCCAGCAGCGGGACAGGGGACTATGGCTACACCTTC. This translates into CASSGTGDYGYTF.

This sequence joins TRBV29-1 and TRBJ2-1; 11 positions match TRBD2. The CDR3 length is 13 residues. V gave up 4 bases and J gave up 10 bases; unmatched junction bases: 6. CDR1 SQVTM and CDR2 ANQGSEA come from the germline V gene. CDR3 region: CSVVTSGSGEQFF. DNA for the CDR3: TGCAGCGTTGTTACTAGCGGGAGCGGAGAGCAGTTCTTC.

CDR3 nucleotides: TGTGCCAGCTCACAGGGGGTAGAGACCCAGTACTTC. Translated: CASSQGVETQYF. The V and J genes are TRBV18 and TRBJ2-5; D is perhaps TRBD1 (6 bases). V was trimmed by 4 bases and J by 4 bases, leaving 7 bases between them. The CDR3 has 12 residues. Germline V lookup: CDR1 KGHSH, CDR2 LQKENI.

The V gene is TRBV4-2, the J gene TRBJ2-7; TRBD2 agrees at 12 bases. Germline V lookup: CDR1 LGHNA, CDR2 YNFKEQ. With V trimmed by 3 bases and J by 6 bases, 15 bases remained unmatched. This CDR3 contains 18 residues. CDR3 coding DNA: TGTGCCAGCAGCCAGCTAGGGACTAGCGGGCGCCAAGGGGGCGAGCAGTACTTC. This sequence encodes CASSQLGTSGRQGGEQYF.

The CDR3, as DNA: TGTGCCAGCAGTCCACTATCCCTGCTGGAGGAGACCCAGTACTTC. It encodes CASSPLSLLEETQYF. This chain links TRBV28 with TRBJ2-5; no reliable D call. Looked up from germline, CDR1 is MDHEN and CDR2 is SYDVKM. V lost 5 bases to trimming and J lost 5 bases, with 18 bases between them. The CDR3 contains 15 residues.

This sequence joins TRBV7-9 and TRBJ2-7; 8 nucleotides match TRBD1. Germline V gene data show CDR1 as SEHNR and CDR2 as FQNEAQ (reference sequence). The CDR3 covers 13 residues. V lost 4 bases to trimming and J lost 4 bases; unmatched junction nucleotides: 3. The CDR3 DNA follows: TGTGCCAGCAGCTCCAGGGGGCCATACGAGCAGTACTTC. This gives the protein CASSSRGPYEQYF.

V usage is TRBV5-4 and J usage is TRBJ2-7; D is possibly TRBD2 (6 bases). CDR3 size: 15 residues. V lost 0 bases to trimming and J lost 3 bases, with 13 bases between them. The germline gives CDR1 SGHNT, CDR2 YYREEE (reference sequence). CDR3 residues: CASSLAGGAGYEQYF. Written as DNA, the CDR3 is TGTGCCAGCAGCTTGGCCGGCGGGGCGGGCTACGAGCAGTACTTC.